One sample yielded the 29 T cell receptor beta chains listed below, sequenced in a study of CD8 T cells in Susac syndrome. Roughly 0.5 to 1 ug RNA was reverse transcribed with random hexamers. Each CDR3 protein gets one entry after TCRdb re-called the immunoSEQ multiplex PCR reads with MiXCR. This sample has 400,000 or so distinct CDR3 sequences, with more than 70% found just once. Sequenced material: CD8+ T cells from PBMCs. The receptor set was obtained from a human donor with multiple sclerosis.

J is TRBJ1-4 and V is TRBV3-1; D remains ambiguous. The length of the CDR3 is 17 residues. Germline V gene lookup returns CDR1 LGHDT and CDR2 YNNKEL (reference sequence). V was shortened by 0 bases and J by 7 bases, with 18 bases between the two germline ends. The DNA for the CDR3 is TGTGCCAGCAGCCAAGATCCGGCCGGAAGGTACGGTGAAAAACTGTTTTTT. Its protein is CASSQDPAGRYGEKLFF.

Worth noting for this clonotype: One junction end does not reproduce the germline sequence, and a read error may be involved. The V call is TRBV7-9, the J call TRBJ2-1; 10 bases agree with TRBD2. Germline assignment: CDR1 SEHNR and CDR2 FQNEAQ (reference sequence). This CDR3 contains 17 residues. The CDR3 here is CASSLTTSGELYNGQFF. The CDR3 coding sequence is TGTGCCAGCAGCTTAACCACTAGCGGGGAACTCTACAATGGGCAGTTCTTC.

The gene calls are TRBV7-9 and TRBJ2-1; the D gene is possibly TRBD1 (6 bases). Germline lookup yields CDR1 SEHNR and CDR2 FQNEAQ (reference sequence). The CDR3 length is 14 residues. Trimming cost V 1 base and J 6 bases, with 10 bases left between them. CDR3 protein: CASSLGRGINEQFF. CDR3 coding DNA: TGTGCCAGCAGCTTAGGCAGGGGTATCAATGAGCAGTTCTTC.

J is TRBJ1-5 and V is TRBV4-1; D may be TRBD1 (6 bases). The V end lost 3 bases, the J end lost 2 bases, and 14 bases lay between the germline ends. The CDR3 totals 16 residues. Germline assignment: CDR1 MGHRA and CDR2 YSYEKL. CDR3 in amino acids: CASSQAQTGGNQPQHF. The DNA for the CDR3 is TGCGCCAGCAGCCAGGCCCAGACAGGAGGCAATCAGCCCCAGCATTTT.

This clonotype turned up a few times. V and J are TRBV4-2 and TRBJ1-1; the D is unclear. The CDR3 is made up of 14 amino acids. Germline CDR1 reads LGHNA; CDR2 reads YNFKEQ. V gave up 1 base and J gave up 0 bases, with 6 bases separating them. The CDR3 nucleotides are TGTGCCAGCAGCCAAGGGGTAATGAACACTGAAGCTTTCTTT. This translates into CASSQGVMNTEAFF.

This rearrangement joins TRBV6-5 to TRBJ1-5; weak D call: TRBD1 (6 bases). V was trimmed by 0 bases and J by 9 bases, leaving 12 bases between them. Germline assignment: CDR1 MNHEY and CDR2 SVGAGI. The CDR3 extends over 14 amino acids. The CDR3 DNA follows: TGTGCCAGCAGTTACTCAGGGGGGGGAAGGCCCCAGCATTTT. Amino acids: CASSYSGGGRPQHF.

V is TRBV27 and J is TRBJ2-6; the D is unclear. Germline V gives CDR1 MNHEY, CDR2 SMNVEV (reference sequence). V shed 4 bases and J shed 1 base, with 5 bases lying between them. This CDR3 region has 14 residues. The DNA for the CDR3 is TGTGCCAGCAGTTCGGGTTCTGGGGCCAACGTCCTGACTTTC. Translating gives CASSSGSGANVLTF.

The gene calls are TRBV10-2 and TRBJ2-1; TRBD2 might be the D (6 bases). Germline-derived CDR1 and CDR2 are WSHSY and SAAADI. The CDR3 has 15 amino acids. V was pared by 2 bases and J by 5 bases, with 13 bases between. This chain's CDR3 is CASSERGNGDNEQFF. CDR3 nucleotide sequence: TGCGCCAGCAGTGAGCGGGGGAACGGGGACAATGAGCAGTTCTTC.

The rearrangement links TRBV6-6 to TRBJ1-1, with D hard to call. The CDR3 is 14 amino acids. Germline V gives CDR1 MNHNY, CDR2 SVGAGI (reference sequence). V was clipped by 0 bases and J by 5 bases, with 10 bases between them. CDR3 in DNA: TGTGCCAGCAGTTACTCAGGGTGGGTGACTGAAGCTTTCTTT. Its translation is CASSYSGWVTEAFF.

In DNA form, the CDR3 reads TGTGCCAGCAGCAGACTAGCGGGAGGGCCCGACGTGGATACGCAGTATTTT. Encoded protein: CASSRLAGGPDVDTQYF. The chain links TRBV28 to TRBJ2-3; 14 bases map to TRBD2. The CDR3 runs 17 residues. The ends lost 6 bases at V and 6 bases at J; junction bases unmatched: 11. The germline V gene encodes CDR1 MDHEN and CDR2 SYDVKM. Full variable domain (remainder filled in from reference TRBV28 and TRBJ2-3): DVKVTQSSRYLVKRTGEKVFLECVQDMDHENMFWYRQDPGLGLRLIYFSYDVKMKEKGDIPEGYSVSREKKERFSLILESASTNQTSMYLCASSRLAGGPDVDTQYFGPGTRLTVL.

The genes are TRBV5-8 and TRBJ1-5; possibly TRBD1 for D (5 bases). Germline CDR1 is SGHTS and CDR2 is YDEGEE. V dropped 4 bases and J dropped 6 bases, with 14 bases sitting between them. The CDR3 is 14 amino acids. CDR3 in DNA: TGTGCCAGCAGCCAAGACGGGGGGGGTCAGCCCCAGCATTTT. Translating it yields CASSQDGGGQPQHF.

The CDR3 DNA reads TGTGCCAGCAGCTTCTCCGGGGACAGGGGGTTCTACAATGAGCAGTTCTTC. It codes for CASSFSGDRGFYNEQFF. The chain links TRBV7-2 to TRBJ2-1; 11 nucleotides align to TRBD1. The CDR3 length is 17 residues. Germline-derived CDR1 and CDR2 are SGHTA and FQGNSA. V trimming: 3 bases; J trimming: 3 bases; junction bases outside the gene matches: 7.

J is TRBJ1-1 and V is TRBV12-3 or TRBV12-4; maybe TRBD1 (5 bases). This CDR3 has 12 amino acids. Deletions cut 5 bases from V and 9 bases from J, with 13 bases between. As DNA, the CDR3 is TGTGCCAGCAGTCCCGGGGGACCCCAAGCTTTCTTT. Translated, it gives CASSPGGPQAFF.

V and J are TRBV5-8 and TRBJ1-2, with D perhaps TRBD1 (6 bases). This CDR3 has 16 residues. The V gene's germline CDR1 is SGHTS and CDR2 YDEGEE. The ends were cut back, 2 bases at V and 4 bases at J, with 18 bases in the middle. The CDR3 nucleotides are TGTGCCAGCAGCTTAGCCAGGGGATCAAGTGGCTATGGCTACACCTTC. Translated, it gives CASSLARGSSGYGYTF.

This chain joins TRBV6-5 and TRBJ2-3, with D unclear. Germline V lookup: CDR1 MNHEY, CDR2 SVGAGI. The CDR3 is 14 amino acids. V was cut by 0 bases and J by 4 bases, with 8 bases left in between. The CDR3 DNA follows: TGTGCCAGCAGTTACTCGACTCGCCCAGATACGCAGTATTTT. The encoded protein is CASSYSTRPDTQYF.

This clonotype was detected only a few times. DNA of the CDR3: TGTGCCTGGTCCGGGGGATTCTATGGCTACACCTTC. Protein sequence: CAWSGGFYGYTF. The rearrangement links TRBV30 to TRBJ1-2, with TRBD1 as a possible D gene (5 bases). The V end was cut by 5 bases, the J end by 4 bases, with 11 bases between. Germline values: CDR1 GTSNPN, CDR2 SVGIG (reference sequence). This CDR3 region has 12 residues.

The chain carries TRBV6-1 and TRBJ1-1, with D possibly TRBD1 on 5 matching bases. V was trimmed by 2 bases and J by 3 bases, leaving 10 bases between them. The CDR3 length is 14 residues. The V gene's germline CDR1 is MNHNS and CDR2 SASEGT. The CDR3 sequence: CASSERQGYTEAFF. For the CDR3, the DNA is TGTGCCAGCAGTGAACGTCAGGGCTACACTGAAGCTTTCTTT.

CDR3 nucleotides: TGCAGTGCTAGTTTTAGCGGGGGGACCTCCATCTACAATGAGCAGTTCTTC. This gives the protein CSASFSGGTSIYNEQFF. The chain recombines TRBV20-1 with TRBJ2-1; 10 nucleotides align to TRBD2. The J segment lost 3 bases and the V segment lost 3 bases, leaving 11 bases of the junction unmatched. CDR3 length equals 17 residues. The germline V gene has CDR1 DFQATT and CDR2 SNEGSKA (reference sequence).

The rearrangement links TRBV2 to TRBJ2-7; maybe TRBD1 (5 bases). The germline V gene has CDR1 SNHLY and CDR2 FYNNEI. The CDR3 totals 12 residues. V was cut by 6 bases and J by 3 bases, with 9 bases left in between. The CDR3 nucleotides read TGTGCCAGCAGACAGGTAGTCTACGAGCAGTACTTC. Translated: CASRQVVYEQYF.

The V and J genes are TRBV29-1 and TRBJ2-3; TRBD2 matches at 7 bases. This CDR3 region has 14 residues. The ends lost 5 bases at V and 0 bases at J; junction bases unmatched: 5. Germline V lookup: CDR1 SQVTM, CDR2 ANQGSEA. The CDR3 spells CSVYLADSTDTQYF. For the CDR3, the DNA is TGCAGCGTTTATCTAGCGGATAGCACAGATACGCAGTATTTT.

The CDR3 DNA sequence: TGTGCCAGTAATCGGGGGTTTGGCAATCAGCCCCAGCATTTT. Encoded protein: CASNRGFGNQPQHF. The chain couples TRBV19 to TRBJ1-5, with D possibly matching TRBD1 (5 bases). V lost 7 bases to trimming and J lost 2 bases, with 12 bases between them. CDR3 length: 14 amino acids. The germline V gene encodes CDR1 LNHDA and CDR2 SQIVND (reference sequence).

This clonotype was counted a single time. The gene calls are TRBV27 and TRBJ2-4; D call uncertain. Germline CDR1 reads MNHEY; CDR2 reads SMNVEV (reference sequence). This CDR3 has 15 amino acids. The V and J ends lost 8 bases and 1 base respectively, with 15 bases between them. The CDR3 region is CASSAPSGAKNIQYF. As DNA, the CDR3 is TGTGCCAGCTCCGCCCCAAGTGGGGCCAAAAACATTCAGTACTTC.

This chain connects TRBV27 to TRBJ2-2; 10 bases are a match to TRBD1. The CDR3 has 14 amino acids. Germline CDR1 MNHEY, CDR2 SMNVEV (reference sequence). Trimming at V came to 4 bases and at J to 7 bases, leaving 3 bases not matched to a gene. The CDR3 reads CASSSTGGHGELFF. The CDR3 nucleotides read TGTGCCAGCAGTTCGACAGGGGGCCACGGGGAGCTGTTTTTT.

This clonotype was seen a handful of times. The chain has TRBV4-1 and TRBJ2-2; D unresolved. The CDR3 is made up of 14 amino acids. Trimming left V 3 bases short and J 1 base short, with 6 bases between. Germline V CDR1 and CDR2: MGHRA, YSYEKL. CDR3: CASSQVLNTGELFF. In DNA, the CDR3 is TGCGCCAGCAGCCAGGTACTGAACACCGGGGAGCTGTTTTTT.

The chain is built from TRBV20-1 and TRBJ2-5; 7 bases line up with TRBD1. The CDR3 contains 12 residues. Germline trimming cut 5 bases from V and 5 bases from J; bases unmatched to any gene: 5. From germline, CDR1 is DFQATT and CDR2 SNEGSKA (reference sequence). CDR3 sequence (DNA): TGCAGTGCTCACAGGGGTTTGGAGACCCAGTACTTC. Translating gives CSAHRGLETQYF.

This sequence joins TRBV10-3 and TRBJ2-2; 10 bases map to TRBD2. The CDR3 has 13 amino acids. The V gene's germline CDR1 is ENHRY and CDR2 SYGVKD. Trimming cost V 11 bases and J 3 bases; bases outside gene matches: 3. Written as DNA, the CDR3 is TGTGCCTACAGCGGGGGGGACACCGGGGAGCTGTTTTTT. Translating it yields CAYSGGDTGELFF.

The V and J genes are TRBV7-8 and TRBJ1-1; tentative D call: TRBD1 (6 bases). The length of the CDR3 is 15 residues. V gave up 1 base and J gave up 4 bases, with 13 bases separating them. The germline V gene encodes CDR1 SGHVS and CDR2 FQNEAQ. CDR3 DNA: TGTGCCAGCAGCTTAGTACTTTTCAGGGGCACTGAAGCTTTCTTT. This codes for CASSLVLFRGTEAFF.

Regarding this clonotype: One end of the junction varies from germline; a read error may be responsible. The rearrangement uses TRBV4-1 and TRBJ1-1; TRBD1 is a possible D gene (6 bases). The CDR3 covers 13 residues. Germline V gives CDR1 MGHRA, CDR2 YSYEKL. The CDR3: CASSQPGDTGAFF. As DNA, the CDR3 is TGCGCCAGCAGCCAACCGGGGGACACTGGAGCTTTCTTT.

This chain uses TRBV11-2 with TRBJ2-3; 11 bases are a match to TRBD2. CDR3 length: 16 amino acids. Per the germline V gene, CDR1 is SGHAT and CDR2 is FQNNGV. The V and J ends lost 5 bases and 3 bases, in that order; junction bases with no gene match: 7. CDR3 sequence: CASSTVSGGATDTQYF. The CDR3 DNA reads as TGTGCCAGCAGCACTGTTAGCGGGGGGGCAACAGATACGCAGTATTTT.